The entry below gives a single TCR beta chain sequence along with its context. There is no known antigen for this receptor. No much larger clone exists at a distance of one base, and base qualities are not known. The immunoSEQ Assay, a bias-controlled multiplex PCR, was used to amplify TCRbeta CDR3 regions from genomic DNA. Regarding the original processing steps: Nucleated cell counts per sample were estimated from amplification of reference gene primers within the assay. To quantify the absolute abundance of each unique TCRbeta CDR3 rearrangement, sequence reads were collapsed and filtered. For each sample, productive Simpson clonality was calculated as the square root of Simpson's diversity index across productive rearrangements. TCRdb retrieved this table from immuneACCESS and kept in-frame rearrangements only. Not all clones are present; in checked studies, unresolved V genes account for under half, and no reason is known for the remainder. V, J and clone size are taken as reported in that table, and D and trimming were inferred from the DNA itself. Within this sample are 150,000 to 200,000 clones, with about 82% of them counted one time only. The top ten clonotypes cover 6% to 7.5% of the sample.

This record belongs to a study of blood T cell repertoires in COVID-19 (dated by TCRdb to the early 2020s). Regarding the research as a whole: Samples covering the acute and convalescent phases of COVID-19 were provided by collaborators in the United States, Italy and Spain. Where available, HLA class I and class II types were obtained from metadata supplied by the sample provider rather than from assay-based typing. Nearly every sample came with metadata listing a de-identified subject ID, COVID-19 status, age in years and sex. The samples were drawn from two sources: the first 160 participants of the ongoing ImmuneRACE study, and 1,254 subjects contributed by 6 global collaborators. Subjects who had been exposed to COVID-19, were actively infected with it, or had recovered from it provided the deeply sampled blood TCRbeta repertoires that made up the dataset. The repertoires were released in a freely available public database intended as a resource for research on the immune response to SARS-CoV-2. The prospective study material was composed of cDNA or gDNA derived from T cells, B-cell-depleted T cells, or PBMCs.

Whole blood was collected in K2EDTA tubes by collaborating institutions according to the institutions' own protocols. For TCRbeta analysis, collaborators shipped samples in one of three forms: frozen whole blood, isolated PBMCs, or DNA extracted from either of those sample types. The cysteine opens and the phenylalanine closes a CDR3 of 13 amino acids. Kept here is only the CDR3 DNA, which spans 39 bases and is read in frame from base 1. A distance of 6 bases separates the germline ends of V and J, which lose 4 bases and 3 bases respectively. Per the germline V gene, MNHEY is the CDR1 and SVGEGT is the CDR2. The investigation overall reported the following: Clinical and demographic metadata were provided uncurated, with the amount varying by source and participant.

This receptor was identified in a man aged 65 to 79 with active or convalescent COVID-19. Recombination joined TRBV6-2 or TRBV6-3 with TRBJ2-2; the D gene lacks a confident call. The sample was peripheral blood. The CDR3 amino acid sequence is: CASSLEYTGELFF. The sequenced DNA is TGTGCCAGCAGTTTAGAGTACACCGGGGAGCTGTTTTTT.